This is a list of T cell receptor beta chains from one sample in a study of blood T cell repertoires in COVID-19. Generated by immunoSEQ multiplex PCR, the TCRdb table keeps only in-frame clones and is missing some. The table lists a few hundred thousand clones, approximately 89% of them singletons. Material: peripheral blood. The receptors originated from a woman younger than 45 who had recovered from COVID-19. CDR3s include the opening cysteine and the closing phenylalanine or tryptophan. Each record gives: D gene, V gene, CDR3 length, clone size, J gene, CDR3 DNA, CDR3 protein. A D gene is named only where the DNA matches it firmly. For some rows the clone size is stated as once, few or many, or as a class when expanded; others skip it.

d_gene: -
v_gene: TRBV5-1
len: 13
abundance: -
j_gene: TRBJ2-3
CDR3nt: TGCGCCAGCAGCCTGGGGTCTACGGATACGCAGTATTTT
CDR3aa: CASSLGSTDTQYF

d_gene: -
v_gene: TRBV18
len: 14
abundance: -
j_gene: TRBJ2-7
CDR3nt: TGTGCCAGCTCACCGACAGTTTCCAAATACGAGCAGTACTTC
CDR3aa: CASSPTVSKYEQYF

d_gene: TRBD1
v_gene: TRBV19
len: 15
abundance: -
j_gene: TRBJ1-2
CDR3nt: TGTGCCAGTAGTTTGACAGGGGAAGGGTTCTATGGCTACACCTTC
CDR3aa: CASSLTGEGFYGYTF

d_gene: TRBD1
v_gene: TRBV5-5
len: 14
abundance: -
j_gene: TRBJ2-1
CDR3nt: TGTGCCAGCAGCCAGGGACAGGCTTCTCATGAGCAGTTCTTC
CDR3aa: CASSQGQASHEQFF

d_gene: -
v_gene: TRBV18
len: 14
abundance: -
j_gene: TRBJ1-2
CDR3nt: TGTGCCAGCTCACCACCGGGCCTATACTATGGCTACACCTTC
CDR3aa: CASSPPGLYYGYTF

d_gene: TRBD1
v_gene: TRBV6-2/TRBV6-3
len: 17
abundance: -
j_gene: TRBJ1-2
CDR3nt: TGTGCCAGCAGTTACCCATCGGGACAGGGATATGGCTATGGCTACACCTTC
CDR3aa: CASSYPSGQGYGYGYTF

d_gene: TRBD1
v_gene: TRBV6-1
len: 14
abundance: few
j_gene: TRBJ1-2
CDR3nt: TGTGCCAGCAGCGAAGGGACAGGGAGTTATGGCTACACCTTC
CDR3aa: CASSEGTGSYGYTF

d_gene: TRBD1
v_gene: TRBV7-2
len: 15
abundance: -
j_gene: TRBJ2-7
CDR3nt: TGTGCCAGCAGCTTTCAGGGGACAGGGCCCTACGAGCAGTACTTC
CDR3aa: CASSFQGTGPYEQYF

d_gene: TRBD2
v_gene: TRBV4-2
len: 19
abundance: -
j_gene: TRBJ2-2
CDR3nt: TGTGCCAGCAGCCAGCATGTGACTAGCTCGGATTTGAAGACCGGGGAGCTGTTTTTT
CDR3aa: CASSQHVTSSDLKTGELFF

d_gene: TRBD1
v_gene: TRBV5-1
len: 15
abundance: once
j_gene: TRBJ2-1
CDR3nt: TGCGCCAGCAGCTCACCCGGGACAGGATACAATGAGCAGTTCTTC
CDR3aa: CASSSPGTGYNEQFF

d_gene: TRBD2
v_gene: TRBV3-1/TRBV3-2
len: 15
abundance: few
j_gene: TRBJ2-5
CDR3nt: TGTGCCAGCAGCCAAACACTAGCGGTCCAAGAGACCCAGTACTTC
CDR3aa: CASSQTLAVQETQYF

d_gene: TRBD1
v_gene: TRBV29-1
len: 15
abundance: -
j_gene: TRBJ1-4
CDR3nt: TGCAGCGTTGAAACCCCGGGACAGGGGGTAGAAAAACTGTTTTTT
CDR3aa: CSVETPGQGVEKLFF

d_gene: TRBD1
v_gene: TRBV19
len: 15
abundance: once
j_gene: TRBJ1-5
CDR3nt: TGTGCCAGCCGACTCGGACAGGGGGCTCTTCAGCCCCAGCATTTT
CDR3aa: CASRLGQGALQPQHF

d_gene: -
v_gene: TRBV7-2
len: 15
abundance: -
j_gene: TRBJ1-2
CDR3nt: TGTGCCAGCAGCCCCCAGCCACAGATTAACTATGGCTACACCTTC
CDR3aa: CASSPQPQINYGYTF

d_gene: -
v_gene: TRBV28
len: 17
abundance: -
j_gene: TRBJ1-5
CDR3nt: TGTGCCAGCAGTTCTTCCGGGACACCTTATAGCAATCAGCCCCAGCATTTT
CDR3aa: CASSSSGTPYSNQPQHF

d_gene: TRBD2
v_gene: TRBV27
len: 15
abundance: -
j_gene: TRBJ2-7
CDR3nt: TGTGCCAGCAGTTTATCGGGTACTACGGGAGGCGAGCAGTACTTC
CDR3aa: CASSLSGTTGGEQYF

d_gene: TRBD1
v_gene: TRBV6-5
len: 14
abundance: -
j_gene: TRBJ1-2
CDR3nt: TGTGCCAGCAGATGGGGACAGGGGGCAGATGGCTACACCTTC
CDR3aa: CASRWGQGADGYTF

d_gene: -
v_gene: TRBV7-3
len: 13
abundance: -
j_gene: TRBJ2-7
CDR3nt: TGTGCCAGCAGCTTTGCAGGGGTGGGGGAGCAGTACTTC
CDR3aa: CASSFAGVGEQYF